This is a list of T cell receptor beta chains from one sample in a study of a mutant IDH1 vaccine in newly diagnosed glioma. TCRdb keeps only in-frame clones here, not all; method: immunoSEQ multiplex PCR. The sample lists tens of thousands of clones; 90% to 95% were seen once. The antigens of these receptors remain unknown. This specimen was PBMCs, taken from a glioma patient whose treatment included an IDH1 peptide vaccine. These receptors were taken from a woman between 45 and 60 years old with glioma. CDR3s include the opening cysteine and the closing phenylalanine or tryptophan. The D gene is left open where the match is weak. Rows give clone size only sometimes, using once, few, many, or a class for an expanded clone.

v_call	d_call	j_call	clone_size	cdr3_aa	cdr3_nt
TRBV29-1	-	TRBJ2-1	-	CSVEGRFHNNEQFF	TGCAGCGTTGAGGGGCGGTTCCACAACAATGAGCAGTTCTTC
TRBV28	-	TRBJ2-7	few	CASSQLMRIYEQYF	TGTGCCAGCAGCCAACTAATGCGGATCTACGAGCAGTACTTC
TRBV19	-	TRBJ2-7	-	CASSMGLGQGAYEQYF	TGTGCCAGTAGTATGGGCCTTGGCCAGGGCGCCTACGAGCAGTACTTC
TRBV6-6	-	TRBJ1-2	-	CASSYSARNYGYTF	TGTGCCAGCAGTTACTCAGCCAGGAACTATGGCTACACCTTC
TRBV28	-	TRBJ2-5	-	CVSQRSSLGETQYF	TGTGTCAGCCAGCGGTCGAGTTTGGGAGAGACCCAGTACTTC
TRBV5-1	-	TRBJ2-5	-	CASSWAGTSETQYF	TGCGCCAGCAGCTGGGCCGGGACCAGCGAGACCCAGTACTTC
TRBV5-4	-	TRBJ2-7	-	CASSLGGGSYEQYF	TGTGCCAGCAGCTTGGGCGGCGGCTCCTACGAGCAGTACTTC
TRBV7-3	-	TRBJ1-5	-	CASSCVEAVRNQPQHF	TGTGCCAGCAGCTGTGTCGAGGCAGTGAGGAATCAGCCCCAGCATTTT
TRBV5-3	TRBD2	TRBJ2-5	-	CARSPNGLAGRQETQYF	TGTGCCAGAAGCCCAAACGGGCTAGCGGGCCGCCAAGAGACCCAGTACTTC
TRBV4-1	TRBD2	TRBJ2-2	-	CASSQVGLAGGRTGELFF	TGCGCCAGCAGCCAAGTAGGACTAGCGGGAGGTCGGACCGGGGAGCTGTTTTTT
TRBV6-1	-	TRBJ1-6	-	CASSAGAAGRDSPLHF	TGTGCCAGCAGTGCAGGGGCGGCCGGTCGGGATTCACCCCTCCACTTT
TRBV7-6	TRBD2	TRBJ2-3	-	CASSPWTSGSTDTQYF	TGTGCCAGCAGCCCCTGGACTAGCGGAAGCACAGATACGCAGTATTTT
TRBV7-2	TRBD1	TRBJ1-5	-	CASSLVGRGENQPQHF	TGTGCCAGCAGCTTAGTAGGCAGGGGGGAAAATCAGCCCCAGCATTTT
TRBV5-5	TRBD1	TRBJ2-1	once	CASSFGQGVDNEQFF	TGTGCCAGCAGCTTCGGACAGGGGGTGGACAATGAGCAGTTCTTC